This TCR beta chain was sequenced in a study of OX40 agonist ivuxolimab in advanced cancers. Some clones are missing from TCRdb's copy, which holds only in-frame ones; the method was immunoSEQ multiplex PCR. Of about 79,000 clones in the sample, roughly 87% were seen once. Germline lookup yields CDR1 SGHRS and CDR2 YFSETQ. J was trimmed by 0 bases and V by 0 bases; bases with no gene match: 2. This CDR3 is 15 amino acids long. This clonotype was obtained from an adult with an advanced solid tumor such as melanoma, head and neck, liver or kidney cancer. The rearrangement links TRBV5-1 to TRBJ1-1, with 7 bases identical to TRBD1. The sequences come from CD4+ or CD8+ T cells sorted from blood, collected in a trial of the OX40 agonist ivuxolimab. This chain's CDR3 is CASSLVTGLNTEAFF. The CDR3 DNA reads TGCGCCAGCAGCTTGGTGACAGGGTTGAACACTGAAGCTTTCTTT.